This entry features one T cell receptor (beta chain) sequence. The antigen is unknown. CDR3 size: 13 residues. CDR1 and CDR2 (germline): MNHNS, SASEGT. V dropped 7 bases and J dropped 8; count of bases not matched to a gene: 8. The sample is drawn from a study of cytomegalovirus exposure and HLA in healthy donors. The assay was immunoSEQ multiplex PCR, and TCRdb's table has in-frame clones only and misses some. The sample lists over 200,000 clones; about 90% were seen once. Broader study findings: Researchers catalogued approximately 170 TCR beta chains as cytomegalovirus-associated. Despite most TCR sequences being rare, some public TCRs occurred in many donors. Reportedly, diagnosis of cytomegalovirus status by the classifier showed high specificity and sensitivity.

The TCR originated in a woman in her late teens or twenties in good health and CMV-seronegative. The sequenced sample consisted of PBMCs. The J gene is TRBJ1-1, the V gene TRBV6-1; TRBD1 agrees at 9 bases. CDR3 amino acids: CASKTGGVMEAFF. CDR3 bases: TGTGCCAGCAAAACAGGGGGCGTTATGGAAGCTTTCTTT.